The entry below gives a single TCR beta chain sequence along with its context. Its antigen is unidentified. TRB rearrangements were amplified by touch-down multiplex PCR with mixed TRB-A/B primers. TCRdb reprocessed the multiplex PCR reads, with one entry per CDR3 protein and no DNA. The sample holds some 2,500 distinct CDR3 sequences. Each sample's input was about 250 ng genomic DNA, 35,000 to 40,000 genome equivalents. Germline V gives CDR1 KGHSH, CDR2 LQKENI. The CDR3 is 13 amino acids. This record belongs to a study of T cell clusters in autoimmune cytopenias. Findings and limits, study-wide: A dominant lymphoma-associated repertoire apparently masked the cluster-lack signature in secondary cytopenia versus chronic lymphocytic leukemia. Functional roles of the in silico T cell clusters still await experimental validation. Primary autoimmune cytopenia patients appeared to lack physiological T cell clusters present in healthy donors. TRB repertoire shifts in secondary cytopenia and chronic lymphocytic leukemia mostly reflected lymphoma, not autoimmunity.

The clonotype was recovered from a human donor with an autoimmune cytopenia or autoimmune hepatitis (not recorded which). The rearrangement links TRBV18 to TRBJ1-5; the TRBD1 assignment by TCRdb is unverifiable without DNA. The specimen was peripheral blood. The CDR3 reads CASSQSAGQPQHF.